The next 31 T cell receptor beta chains were all read from a single sample in a study of blood T cell repertoires in COVID-19. The table came from immunoSEQ multiplex PCR; TCRdb's copy has only in-frame clones and leaves some out. The data contain 300,000 to 350,000 clones, 88% of them singletons. The sequencing input was peripheral blood. These receptors originate from a woman in her 70s with COVID-19, enrolled during active disease.

The chain couples TRBV25-1 to TRBJ2-7, with TRBD1 identical over 7 bases. The V gene end was trimmed by 4 bases and the J gene end by 0 bases; junction bases not matched to a gene: 3. The germline CDR1 and CDR2 sequences are MGHDK and SYGVNS. The CDR3 loop spans 14 amino acids. The CDR3 sequence is CASSGTGSSYEQYF. CDR3 in DNA: TGTGCCAGCAGTGGGACAGGTAGCTCCTACGAGCAGTACTTC.

This clone is a singleton in its sample. The chain combines TRBV27 with TRBJ2-3, with TRBD2 matching over 11 bases. The ends lost 5 bases at V and 6 bases at J; junction bases unmatched: 7. The length of the CDR3 is 15 residues. Germline V CDR1 and CDR2: MNHEY, SMNVEV (reference sequence). CDR3 sequence: CASSAGLAAGDTQYF. The CDR3, as DNA: TGTGCCAGCAGTGCGGGACTAGCGGCCGGGGATACGCAGTATTTT.

This chain uses TRBV5-4 with TRBJ2-1, with TRBD2 matching 14 bases. The CDR3 is 18 residues long. Per germline, CDR1 SGHNT and CDR2 YYREEE (reference sequence). V was clipped by 4 bases and J by 7 bases; unmatched bases: 13. The CDR3 sequence: CASSPGTSGGPGLNEQFF. The DNA of the CDR3 is TGTGCCAGCAGCCCCGGGACTAGCGGGGGTCCAGGGTTGAATGAGCAGTTCTTC.

This clone was picked up one time. This chain connects TRBV28 to TRBJ2-3; the D gene is possibly TRBD1 (7 bases). The V end lost 4 bases, the J end lost 5 bases, and 16 bases lay between the germline ends. In germline, CDR1 is MDHEN, CDR2 SYDVKM. CDR3 size: 15 residues. For the CDR3, the DNA is TGTGCCAGCAGTTCTCCCAGGGGGGCCAAAGATACGCAGTATTTT. This translates into CASSSPRGAKDTQYF.

The chain carries TRBV19 and TRBJ1-4; D may be TRBD1 (6 bases). This CDR3 has 16 residues. V shed 4 bases and J shed 4 bases, with 16 bases lying between them. Germline V gene data show CDR1 as LNHDA and CDR2 as SQIVND (reference sequence). The CDR3 region has the DNA TGTGCCAGTAGTACGTGGGACACAGGGTTTAATGAAAAACTGTTTTTT. This sequence encodes CASSTWDTGFNEKLFF.

The chain has TRBV11-2 and TRBJ2-3; TRBD2 might be the D (6 bases). Trimming stripped 1 base from V and 8 bases from J, with 16 bases between. The length of the CDR3 is 15 residues. CDR1 and CDR2 from the germline V gene are SGHAT and FQNNGV. The CDR3 region is CASSLALSSDSTQYF. Written as DNA, the CDR3 is TGTGCCAGCAGCTTAGCCCTTTCTAGCGACAGTACGCAGTATTTT.

The V call is TRBV5-1, the J call TRBJ2-7; TRBD1 might be the D (7 bases). Germline V gene data show CDR1 as SGHRS and CDR2 as YFSETQ. Trimming stripped 1 base from V and 4 bases from J, with 12 bases between. This CDR3 contains 14 residues. CDR3 nucleotides: TGCGCCAGCAGCTTGCAGGGGGGTGGATACGAGCAGTACTTC. As protein: CASSLQGGGYEQYF.

This chain joins TRBV6-6 and TRBJ1-2; D gene unclear. Trimming left V 0 bases short and J 7 bases short, with 9 bases between. The germline V gene has CDR1 MNHNY and CDR2 SVGAGI (reference sequence). This CDR3 spans 13 amino acids. Here the CDR3 reads CASSYSAPGGYTF. DNA of the CDR3: TGTGCCAGCAGTTACTCGGCCCCGGGTGGCTACACCTTC.

The table lists this clone with a count of one. V and J are TRBV18 and TRBJ1-1; 8 bases line up with TRBD1. The CDR3 runs to 14 residues. The V segment lost 2 bases and the J segment 4 bases; nucleotides outside the gene matches: 3. In germline, CDR1 is KGHSH, CDR2 LQKENI. CDR3 residues: CASSPSTGGTEAFF. The CDR3 DNA is TGTGCCAGCTCACCAAGCACAGGGGGCACTGAAGCTTTCTTT.

This clone is a singleton in its sample. In DNA form, the CDR3 reads TGTGCCAGCAGCCAAGGGGGAGGGGCCGGCTACGAGCAGTACTTC. Its translation is CASSQGGGAGYEQYF. The chain couples TRBV3-1 (or the pseudogene TRBV3-2) to TRBJ2-7, with TRBD2 matching over 7 bases. The CDR3 consists of 15 residues. Germline CDR1 LGHDT, CDR2 YNNKEL (reference sequence). V was pared by 1 base and J by 3 bases, with 6 bases of the junction left unmatched.

Remarks on this clone: Other DNA sequences in the sample encode the same CDR3. J is TRBJ1-5 and V is TRBV30; no firm D call. Germline loops: CDR1 GTSNPN, CDR2 SVGIG (reference sequence). Trimming stripped 2 bases from V and 0 bases from J, with 8 bases between. The CDR3 consists of 14 residues. The CDR3 region is CAWSRGPSNQPQHF. The CDR3 nucleotides read TGTGCCTGGAGTCGTGGCCCTAGCAATCAGCCCCAGCATTTT.

This clone was seen only a few times. The chain carries TRBV7-2 and TRBJ1-5; D might be TRBD1 (5 bases). The V end was cut by 1 base, the J end by 2 bases, with 9 bases between. This CDR3 is built from 15 residues. In germline, CDR1 is SGHTA, CDR2 FQGNSA. The CDR3 protein is CASSLDFRGNQPQHF. The CDR3 DNA follows: TGTGCCAGCAGCTTAGATTTCAGGGGCAATCAGCCCCAGCATTTT. Based on the CDR3 plus reference TRBV7-2 and TRBJ1-5, the full variable domain is GAGVSQSPSNKVTEKGKDVELRCDPISGHTALYWYRQSLGQGLEFLIYFQGNSAPDKSGLPSDRFSAERTGGSVSTLTIQRTQQEDSAVYLCASSLDFRGNQPQHFGDGTRLSIL.

The J gene is TRBJ2-5, the V gene TRBV27; D is possibly TRBD2 (5 bases). The germline CDR1 and CDR2 sequences are MNHEY and SMNVEV (reference sequence). This CDR3 contains 13 residues. With 4 bases removed from V and 3 bases from J, the gap between germline ends came to 9 bases. This chain's CDR3 is CASSYLGEETQYF. The CDR3 nucleotides read TGTGCCAGCAGTTACCTCGGGGAAGAGACCCAGTACTTC.

The rearrangement uses TRBV5-6 and TRBJ2-7, with 9 bases identical to TRBD1. Germline CDR1 is SGHDT and CDR2 is YYEEEE. The CDR3 contains 15 residues. With 2 bases clipped from V and 2 bases from J, the junction kept 5 bases outside the gene matches. The CDR3: CASSLGQGPTYEQYF. The CDR3 nucleotides are TGTGCCAGCAGCTTAGGACAGGGGCCTACCTACGAGCAGTACTTC.

The genes are TRBV28 and TRBJ2-7; D perhaps matches TRBD2 (5 bases). This CDR3 contains 13 residues. Looked up from germline, CDR1 is MDHEN and CDR2 is SYDVKM. Between the trimmed V and J ends, which lost 5 bases and 5 bases, there was a span of 13 bases. CDR3 in DNA: TGTGCCAGCAGTCGATTGGACTGGGACGAGCAGTACTTC. Protein: CASSRLDWDEQYF.

V is TRBV7-9 and J is TRBJ1-5, with D possibly matching TRBD1 (6 bases). The CDR3 totals 15 residues. Germline values: CDR1 SEHNR, CDR2 FQNEAQ (reference sequence). Trimming shortened V by 5 bases and J by 1 base, and 12 bases separated the two germline ends. CDR3 nucleotide sequence: TGTGCCAGCAGCAAAGAGGGGGTGAGCAATCAGCCCCAGCATTTT. This sequence encodes CASSKEGVSNQPQHF.

This clone has a handful of counts. This chain links TRBV6-2 or TRBV6-3 with TRBJ2-7; 15 bases line up with TRBD2. The CDR3 is 17 amino acids. The junction had 2 bases not matched to a gene; V was cut back by 2 bases and J by 0 bases. Germline lookup yields CDR1 MNHEY and CDR2 SVGEGT. As DNA, the CDR3 is TGTGCCAGCAGTTACGGACTAGCGGGGGGGAGCTCCTACGAGCAGTACTTC. Amino acid sequence: CASSYGLAGGSSYEQYF.

This clone was found once. V is TRBV5-6 and J is TRBJ1-3, with D perhaps TRBD1 (6 bases). Germline loops: CDR1 SGHDT, CDR2 YYEEEE. The CDR3 length is 14 residues. Trimming took 3 bases from V and 1 from J, leaving 8 bases between them. The CDR3 here is CASSSRGSGNTIYF. The DNA of the CDR3 is TGTGCCAGCAGCTCCAGGGGTTCTGGAAACACCATATATTTT. The full variable domain, its missing parts supplied by reference TRBV5-6 and TRBJ1-3, is DAGVTQSPTHLIKTRGQQVTLRCSPKSGHDTVSWYQQALGQGPQFIFQYYEEEERQRGNFPDRFSGHQFPNYSSELNVNALLLGDSALYLCASSSRGSGNTIYFGEGSWLTVV.

This clone has only one observation. The chain recombines TRBV27 with TRBJ1-2, with D uncertain. Per the germline V gene, CDR1 is MNHEY and CDR2 is SMNVEV (reference sequence). Trimming took off 3 bases at V and 6 bases at J, with 8 bases between the two ends. The CDR3 consists of 12 residues. CDR3 nucleotide sequence: TGTGCCAGCAGTTTCGGCGGAGATGGCTACACCTTC. This gives the protein CASSFGGDGYTF.

The V gene is TRBV5-6, the J gene TRBJ2-4; a possible D gene is TRBD1 (6 bases). The germline V gene encodes CDR1 SGHDT and CDR2 YYEEEE. This CDR3 has 15 residues. Trimming removed 4 bases at V and 3 bases at J, with 14 bases between. DNA for the CDR3: TGTGCCAGCAGCCAACAGGGTTCGCGCAAAAACATTCAGTACTTC. Its protein product is CASSQQGSRKNIQYF.

This chain connects TRBV6-2 or TRBV6-3 to TRBJ2-2, with 7 bases fitting TRBD2. The V segment lost 6 bases and the J segment 5 bases; nucleotides outside the gene matches: 9. The germline CDR1 and CDR2 sequences are MNHEY and SVGEGT. CDR3 length: 15 residues. The chain's CDR3 is CASRPWEGFTGELFF. For the CDR3, the DNA is TGTGCCAGCAGGCCTTGGGAGGGTTTTACCGGGGAGCTGTTTTTT.

The chain uses TRBV6-6 and TRBJ1-2; 7 bases line up with TRBD1. The V segment lost 2 bases and the J segment 3 bases; nucleotides outside the gene matches: 3. CDR1 and CDR2 (germline): MNHNY, SVGAGI (reference sequence). The CDR3 loop spans 14 amino acids. The CDR3 bases are TGTGCCAGCAGTTACCAGGGGGGAGACTATGGCTACACCTTC. Translation: CASSYQGGDYGYTF.

The rearrangement joins TRBV5-1 to TRBJ1-2, with 9 bases fitting TRBD1. The CDR3 consists of 11 residues. V lost 3 bases to trimming and J lost 12 bases; unmatched junction nucleotides: 3. Germline V gene sequence: CDR1 SGHRS, CDR2 YFSETQ. CDR3 sequence reads: CASSSGTGNTF. CDR3 nucleotide sequence: TGCGCCAGCAGCTCCGGGACAGGGAACACCTTC. The full variable domain, in which reference TRBV5-1 and TRBJ1-2 provide the parts outside the CDR3, is KAGVTQTPRYLIKTRGQQVTLSCSPISGHRSVSWYQQTPGQGLQFLFEYFSETQRNKGNFPGRFSGRQFSNSRSEMNVSTLELGDSALYLCASSSGTGNTFGSGTRLTVV.

The V gene is TRBV9, the J gene TRBJ2-3; TRBD1 might be the D (5 bases). Germline loops: CDR1 SGDLS, CDR2 YYNGEE. The CDR3 is 12 amino acids. V was trimmed by 0 bases and J by 7 bases, leaving 6 bases between them. Here the CDR3 reads CASSVEGNTQYF. CDR3 nucleotides: TGTGCCAGCAGCGTAGAGGGGAATACGCAGTATTTT.

The V gene is TRBV5-4, the J gene TRBJ2-5, with 8 bases that match TRBD2. The CDR3 is made up of 15 amino acids. The ends lost 3 bases at V and 4 bases at J; junction bases unmatched: 8. In germline, CDR1 is SGHNT, CDR2 YYREEE (reference sequence). This CDR3 reads CASSSQTSVRETQYF. The CDR3 nucleotides are TGTGCCAGCAGCTCCCAGACTAGCGTGAGAGAGACCCAGTACTTC.

This clone was seen ten or more times. The chain is built from TRBV9 and TRBJ1-2; 10 positions agree with TRBD1. Germline V lookup: CDR1 SGDLS, CDR2 YYNGEE. The J segment lost 0 bases and the V segment lost 3 bases, leaving 5 bases of the junction unmatched. This CDR3 spans 16 amino acids. Written as DNA, the CDR3 is TGTGCCAGCAGCGGGGGGACAGGGGATACTAACTATGGCTACACCTTC. As protein: CASSGGTGDTNYGYTF. Drawing the rest from reference TRBV9 and TRBJ1-2, the complete variable domain is DSGVTQTPKHLITATGQRVTLRCSPRSGDLSVYWYQQSLDQGLQFLIQYYNGEERAKGNILERFSAQQFPDLHSELNLSSLELGDSALYFCASSGGTGDTNYGYTFGSGTRLTVV.

The CDR3 bases are TGCAGCGTTGAAACCCTGAGCTCCTACGAGCAGTACTTC. The encoded protein is CSVETLSSYEQYF. V is TRBV29-1 and J is TRBJ2-7; D not certain. This CDR3 is built from 13 residues. From germline, CDR1 is SQVTM and CDR2 ANQGSEA. The V gene lost 2 bases and the J gene lost 0 bases, with 8 bases spanning the gap.

The chain is built from TRBV15 and TRBJ2-3; D may be TRBD2 (6 bases). Deletions cut 4 bases from V and 2 bases from J, with 13 bases between. Germline V lookup: CDR1 LNHNV, CDR2 YYDKDF (reference sequence). The CDR3 length is 15 residues. The chain's CDR3 is CATSTLGLITDTQYF. CDR3 bases: TGTGCCACCAGCACTTTGGGACTGATCACAGATACGCAGTATTTT.

This clone occurred once. This chain uses TRBV9 with TRBJ1-3; unclear D gene. The germline gives CDR1 SGDLS, CDR2 YYNGEE. Trimming removed 4 bases at V and 3 bases at J, with 17 bases between. The CDR3 extends over 16 amino acids. CDR3 bases: TGTGCCAGCAGCCCCCAACTCGACATTTTTGGAAACACCATATATTTT. Translating gives CASSPQLDIFGNTIYF.

The rearrangement joins TRBV11-2 to TRBJ2-3; 11 bases are a match to TRBD2. CDR3 length: 18 residues. V shed 5 bases, J shed 1 base, and the junction held 11 bases outside the gene matches. Germline V lookup: CDR1 SGHAT, CDR2 FQNNGV. The CDR3 reads CASSHPTSTSGGTDTQYF. The DNA for the CDR3 is TGTGCCAGCAGCCATCCCACTTCGACTAGCGGGGGCACAGATACGCAGTATTTT. Full variable domain (remainder filled in from reference TRBV11-2 and TRBJ2-3): EAGVAQSPRYKIIEKRQSVAFWCNPISGHATLYWYQQILGQGPKLLIQFQNNGVVDDSQLPKDRFSAERLKGVDSTLKIQPAKLEDSAVYLCASSHPTSTSGGTDTQYFGPGTRLTVL.

The CDR3 reads CSVGAGAMNEQFF. Here the CDR3 DNA reads TGCAGCGTTGGGGCAGGGGCAATGAATGAGCAGTTCTTC. This rearrangement joins TRBV29-1 to TRBJ2-1; D perhaps matches TRBD1 (6 bases). There are 13 residues in the CDR3. CDR1 is SQVTM and CDR2 is ANQGSEA in the germline V gene. V was trimmed by 4 bases and J by 7 bases, leaving 14 bases between them.